Listed below are T cell receptor beta chains from one sample, sequenced in a study of T cells in localized non-small cell lung cancer. Repertoires were generated with immunoSEQ multiplex PCR, while TCRdb's copy carries only in-frame clones and drops some. This table has approximately 150,000 clones, 80% to 90% appearing once. Sample: peripheral blood, taken before any cancer treatment. These receptors came from a female donor older than 55 with stage I lung adenocarcinoma. Both conserved end residues are part of each CDR3. D genes are given only for firm matches. Expanded clones get a size class; other rows say once, few or many, or leave the size out.

V gene	D gene	J gene	clone size	CDR3 DNA	CDR3 protein
TRBV28	.	TRBJ1-2	.	TGTGCCAGCACCCTATCGGGTAACTATGGCTACACCTTC	CASTLSGNYGYTF
TRBV11-3	TRBD1	TRBJ1-4	.	TGTGCCAGCAGCTTACCCCCCGACAGGGGCTATTCTAATGAAAAACTGTTTTTT	CASSLPPDRGYSNEKLFF
TRBV5-8	.	TRBJ1-3	.	TGTGCCAGCAGCCAGGGGCTGCGGGGAAACACCATATATTTT	CASSQGLRGNTIYF
TRBV9	.	TRBJ1-1	few	TGTGCCAGCACCCTAGGTCTCGGGAACCAAGGGAACACTGAAGCTTTCTTT	CASTLGLGNQGNTEAFF
TRBV2	.	TRBJ1-6	.	TGTGCCAGCAGTGAAGGGGTAGAGCCTAATTCACCCCTCCACTTT	CASSEGVEPNSPLHF
TRBV4-1	TRBD1	TRBJ2-1	.	TGCGCCAGCAGCCAAGAGGTCGGGACAGGCGACCTGAGGAATGAGCAGTTCTTC	CASSQEVGTGDLRNEQFF
TRBV6-4	.	TRBJ2-5	few	TGTGCCAGCAGTGTTGGGGTCCAAGAGACCCAGTACTTC	CASSVGVQETQYF
TRBV28	TRBD2	TRBJ2-7	.	TGTGCCAGCAGTGTGTCTTGGACTAGCGGGGGCTCCTACGAGCAGTACTTC	CASSVSWTSGGSYEQYF
TRBV7-6	TRBD1	TRBJ2-3	.	TGTGCCAGCAGCCCGACTGACAGGGCGGTGACAGATACGCAGTATTTT	CASSPTDRAVTDTQYF
TRBV5-1	.	TRBJ2-5	.	TGCGCCAGCAGCTTAGATCGCCGAGAGACCCAGTACTTC	CASSLDRRETQYF